Shown below are 19 T cell receptor beta chains from a single sample sequenced in a study of CD8 T cells in Susac syndrome. Roughly 0.5 to 1 ug RNA was reverse transcribed with random hexamers. TCRdb used MiXCR to reprocess the immunoSEQ multiplex PCR reads, holding one entry per CDR3 protein. The table has 100,000 to 150,000 distinct CDR3 sequences, about 95% seen once. Sequencing was carried out using CD4+ T cells from PBMCs. Every receptor here comes from a human donor with multiple sclerosis.

The chain combines TRBV2 with TRBJ1-6; D gene ambiguous. The CDR3 extends over 15 amino acids. Germline V gene sequence: CDR1 SNHLY, CDR2 FYNNEI. The V end was cut by 0 bases, the J end by 9 bases, with 12 bases between. CDR3 in amino acids: CASSEARGVGSPLHF. The CDR3 region has the DNA TGTGCCAGCAGTGAAGCGCGGGGTGTTGGTTCACCCCTCCACTTT.

V is TRBV20-1 and J is TRBJ1-1; 11 bases fit TRBD1. The trim removed 8 bases at V and 4 bases at J, leaving 12 bases unmatched. This CDR3 spans 15 amino acids. Germline CDR1 is DFQATT and CDR2 is SNEGSKA (reference sequence). CDR3 protein: CSSINGQGASTEAFF. Written as DNA, the CDR3 is TGCAGTTCGATCAACGGACAGGGGGCTAGCACTGAAGCTTTCTTT.

This chain uses TRBV10-3 with TRBJ1-1; D ambiguous. This CDR3 contains 15 residues. CDR1 is ENHRY and CDR2 is SYGVKD in the germline V gene. V lost 4 bases and J lost 2, with 14 bases in between. The CDR3 loop is CAISGPPRRNTEAFF. The DNA of the CDR3 is TGTGCCATCAGTGGGCCGCCAAGAAGAAACACTGAAGCTTTCTTT.

In the case of this clonotype: The junction departs from germline at one end; a sequencing error may be responsible. The V gene is TRBV3-1, the J gene TRBJ1-3; no clear D gene. Looked up from germline, CDR1 is LGHDT and CDR2 is YNNKEL (reference sequence). The CDR3 covers 17 residues. DNA for the CDR3: TGTGCCAGCAGCCAAGGAGGATGGCAGATCTCTGAAAACACCATATATTTT. The encoded protein is CASSQGGWQISENTIYF.

This clonotype was detected only a few times. The V call is TRBV2, the J call TRBJ2-7, with unresolved D. CDR1 is SNHLY, CDR2 FYNNEI, per germline. This CDR3 region has 16 residues. Trimming shortened V by 6 bases and J by 5 bases, and 23 bases separated the two germline ends. CDR3 residues: CASRAWTDRSRNEQYF. Written as DNA, the CDR3 is TGTGCCAGCAGAGCCTGGACGGACCGGAGTCGGAACGAGCAGTACTTC.

This rearrangement joins TRBV28 to TRBJ2-7; D not resolved. Germline lookup yields CDR1 MDHEN and CDR2 SYDVKM. Trimming removed 4 bases from V and 0 bases from J, with 4 bases in between. The length of the CDR3 is 12 residues. The CDR3 is CASSWTSYEQYF. In DNA, the CDR3 is TGTGCCAGCAGTTGGACCTCCTACGAGCAGTACTTC. Based on the CDR3 plus reference TRBV28 and TRBJ2-7, the full variable domain is DVKVTQSSRYLVKRTGEKVFLECVQDMDHENMFWYRQDPGLGLRLIYFSYDVKMKEKGDIPEGYSVSREKKERFSLILESASTNQTSMYLCASSWTSYEQYFGPGTRLTVT.

The V and J genes are TRBV18 and TRBJ1-1, with 11 bases matching TRBD1. Germline V gene sequence: CDR1 KGHSH, CDR2 LQKENI. V shed 4 bases, J shed 5 bases, and the junction held 9 bases outside the gene matches. CDR3 length: 16 amino acids. The CDR3, as DNA: TGTGCCAGCTCACTTGCGGGACAGGGGGGCTGGACTGAAGCTTTCTTT. Its protein is CASSLAGQGGWTEAFF.

The V gene is TRBV27, the J gene TRBJ2-7, with 9 bases that match TRBD1. Germline lookup yields CDR1 MNHEY and CDR2 SMNVEV (reference sequence). The V gene end was trimmed by 5 bases and the J gene end by 6 bases; junction bases not matched to a gene: 11. There are 15 residues in the CDR3. In DNA, the CDR3 is TGTGCCAGCAGTACGACCTGGGACAGGGCTCGCGAGCAGTACTTC. This gives the protein CASSTTWDRAREQYF.

The chain is built from TRBV30 and TRBJ2-1, with D possibly being TRBD1 or TRBD2 (5 bases each). In germline, CDR1 is GTSNPN, CDR2 SVGIG (reference sequence). CDR3 length equals 11 residues. V lost 0 bases and J 12 bases, leaving 9 bases between the germline ends. The CDR3 reads CAWSVGTGQFF. The CDR3 DNA follows: TGTGCCTGGAGTGTCGGGACGGGGCAGTTCTTC.

V and J are TRBV18 and TRBJ1-1; TRBD1 might be the D (5 bases). CDR3 length: 16 amino acids. Between the trimmed V and J ends, which lost 4 bases and 4 bases, there was a span of 19 bases. Germline CDR1 and CDR2: KGHSH and LQKENI. The CDR3 sequence: CASSLPEAGRGTEAFF. In DNA form, the CDR3 reads TGTGCCAGCTCACTGCCGGAAGCGGGTAGGGGCACTGAAGCTTTCTTT.

The chain is built from TRBV29-1 and TRBJ1-3; 7 positions match TRBD1. The germline CDR1 and CDR2 sequences are SQVTM and ANQGSEA. J lost 1 base, V lost 7 bases, and 13 bases had no gene match. The CDR3 extends over 16 amino acids. The CDR3 nucleotides are TGCAGCGCTAACGACCAATTACAGGGGTCTGGAAACACCATATATTTT. The encoded protein is CSANDQLQGSGNTIYF.

The chain uses TRBV5-1 and TRBJ1-3; the D is unclear. Between the trimmed V and J ends, which lost 0 bases and 0 bases, there was a span of 7 bases. Looked up from germline, CDR1 is SGHRS and CDR2 is YFSETQ. The CDR3 is 15 amino acids. CDR3 DNA sequence: TGCGCCAGCAGCTTGGTTGCAGCCTCTGGAAACACCATATATTTT. Translated: CASSLVAASGNTIYF. Full variable domain (outside the CDR3, taken from reference TRBV5-1 and TRBJ1-3): KAGVTQTPRYLIKTRGQQVTLSCSPISGHRSVSWYQQTPGQGLQFLFEYFSETQRNKGNFPGRFSGRQFSNSRSEMNVSTLELGDSALYLCASSLVAASGNTIYFGEGSWLTVV.

The chain couples TRBV29-1 to TRBJ1-1; no clear D gene. The CDR3 loop spans 12 amino acids. Trimming pared 5 bases from V and 1 base from J, leaving 8 bases between. The germline gives CDR1 SQVTM, CDR2 ANQGSEA. The CDR3 loop is CSVIMRNTEAFF. CDR3 bases: TGCAGCGTTATTATGAGGAACACTGAAGCTTTCTTT.

This chain links TRBV7-2 with TRBJ1-2; D may be TRBD1 (5 bases). Trimming took off 5 bases at V and 4 bases at J, with 11 bases between the two ends. This CDR3 comprises 13 residues. Germline V gene lookup returns CDR1 SGHTA and CDR2 FQGNSA. CDR3 in amino acids: CASSPGPPYGYTF. The CDR3 region has the DNA TGTGCCAGCAGCCCAGGGCCTCCCTATGGCTACACCTTC.

The chain employs TRBV10-1 and TRBJ2-2; 8 bases align to TRBD2. Germline CDR1 WNHNN, CDR2 SYGVQD (reference sequence). V trimming: 2 bases; J trimming: 3 bases; junction bases outside the gene matches: 5. The CDR3 is 16 residues long. CDR3 protein: CASSETGGRDTGELFF. In DNA, the CDR3 is TGCGCCAGCAGTGAGACGGGAGGGAGGGACACCGGGGAGCTGTTTTTT.

The rearrangement joins TRBV15 to TRBJ1-5, with a weak D call TRBD1 (5 bases). Germline V gene data show CDR1 as LNHNV and CDR2 as YYDKDF (reference sequence). V was clipped by 3 bases and J by 7 bases, with 16 bases between them. The CDR3 loop spans 15 amino acids. The DNA for the CDR3 is TGTGCCACCAGCAGGGGGCGGGCCTTAATACAGCCCCAGCATTTT. Translation: CATSRGRALIQPQHF.

Written as DNA, the CDR3 is TGTGCCACCAGGGAGAACGAGCAGTACTTC. Protein: CATRENEQYF. The chain employs TRBV28 and TRBJ2-7, with D perhaps given as TRBD1 or TRBD2 (5 bases each). Trimming took off 10 bases at V and 5 bases at J, with 9 bases between the two ends. CDR3 length: 10 residues. CDR1 MDHEN and CDR2 SYDVKM come from the germline V gene.

The chain joins TRBV11-2 to TRBJ2-5; D call uncertain. Per germline, CDR1 SGHAT and CDR2 FQNNGV. The CDR3 runs 13 residues. The germline V and J ends were trimmed by 3 bases and 5 bases, with 10 bases remaining between them. The CDR3 nucleotides read TGTGCCAGCAGCTTCACCCCCCAGGAGACCCAGTACTTC. Encoded protein: CASSFTPQETQYF.

The chain joins TRBV12-3 or TRBV12-4 to TRBJ2-1; no firm D call. The CDR3 spans 13 residues. Trimming took 7 bases from V and 1 from J, leaving 8 bases between them. The CDR3 reads CASTRGSYNEQFF. The DNA of the CDR3 is TGTGCCAGCACCCGAGGATCCTACAATGAGCAGTTCTTC.